The rows below give T cell receptor beta chains drawn from one sample of a study of shared clonotypes between healthy human individuals. Sequencing used immunoSEQ multiplex PCR; TCRdb keeps in-frame clones, though not all of them. Of over a million clones in the sample, approximately 70% were seen once. The sample taken for sequencing was memory CD4+ T cells sorted from blood. These receptors were taken from a man between 18 and 29 years old in good health. CDR3s include the opening cysteine and the closing phenylalanine or tryptophan. A D gene is named only where the DNA matches it firmly. A clone size is listed for some rows: how often the clone was seen (once, few, many), or a class if it is expanded.

j_call clone_size d_call v_call cdr3_nt cdr3_aa
TRBJ2-7 . TRBD2 TRBV4-2 TGTGCCAGCAGCCGAGTAGCGGGAGGGGGCTACGAGCAGTACTTC CASSRVAGGGYEQYF
TRBJ1-5 . . TRBV10-3 TGTGCCATCAGTGAAGGGGGAGGCCAGCCCCAGCATTTT CAISEGGGQPQHF
TRBJ1-4 . . TRBV6-7 TGTGCCAGCAGTCGAGGGGGGGCTAGGGATGAAAAACTGTTTTTT CASSRGGARDEKLFF
TRBJ2-3 . . TRBV5-1 TGCGCCAGCAGCTTGGTGGTCGGGGGCAGGACGACAGATACGCAGTATTTT CASSLVVGGRTTDTQYF
TRBJ2-3 . TRBD1 TRBV9 TGTGCCAGCAGCGGACGGACAGGGGGCGAAGATACGCAGTATTTT CASSGRTGGEDTQYF
TRBJ2-2 . . TRBV21-1 TGTGCCAGCACCCCGGAAGAGGGGAGGATAAAAACGAACACCGGGGAGCTGTTTTTT CASTPEEGRIKTNTGELFF
TRBJ2-7 . . TRBV29-1 TGCAGCGCGGGGGATTACGAGCAGTACTTC CSAGDYEQYF
TRBJ2-5 . TRBD2 TRBV5-1 TGCGCCAGTAGTACCGGGACTAGCGGAGGGAGTGTCCAAGAGACCCAGTACTTC CASSTGTSGGSVQETQYF
TRBJ2-7 . . TRBV7-9 TGTGCCAGCAGCTTAGACGTTTGGAGCTCCTACGAGCAGTACTTC CASSLDVWSSYEQYF
TRBJ2-2 . . TRBV7-8 TGTGCCAGCAGCTTAGTTCTAGGGGGGGAGCTGTTTTTT CASSLVLGGELFF
TRBJ1-5 many . TRBV30 TGTGCCTGGAGTGTATCAGGTAGCAATCAGCCCCAGCATTTT CAWSVSGSNQPQHF
TRBJ1-4 . . TRBV4-1 TGCGCCAGCAGCGCGGCCCTATCGGAAAAACTGTTTTTT CASSAALSEKLFF
TRBJ1-1 many . TRBV23-1 TGCGCCAGCAGCCGGGCTATCTTCACTGAAGCTTTCTTT CASSRAIFTEAFF
TRBJ1-1 few TRBD1 TRBV6-1 TGTGCCAGCGGAGGTCAGCAGGGGGGTGGTACTGAAGCTTTCTTT CASGGQQGGGTEAFF
TRBJ1-4 . . TRBV5-4 TGTGCCAGCAGCCCGACGGTCTGGGATGAAAAACTGTTTTTT CASSPTVWDEKLFF
TRBJ2-7 . TRBD2 TRBV19 TGTGCCAGTAGTAACCGGGACTACTACGAGCAGTACTTC CASSNRDYYEQYF